The source of this T cell receptor (beta chain) is a study of lung T cells in sarcoidosis with Löfgren's syndrome. General study results and limits: The most expanded V genes in Löfgren's patients were reportedly TRAV12-1 and TRBV2.

Only a few counts were recorded for this clonotype. What it recognizes is unknown. TCRdb ran MiXCR on the reads and lists one entry per CDR3 protein. The sample holds roughly 20,000 distinct CDR3 sequences, about 22% seen once. CDR1 and CDR2 (germline): SGHTA, FQGNSA. The V gene lost 1 base and the J gene lost 1 base, with 11 bases spanning the gap. CDR3 length: 16 amino acids. This chain joins TRBV7-2 and TRBJ2-4; D perhaps matches TRBD2 (5 bases). The sample was CD4+ T cells from PBMCs. The receptor's source is a human donor with sarcoidosis (Löfgren's syndrome or another form), or a control subject (not recorded which). The CDR3 reads CASSLVGSGAKNIQYF. CDR3 nucleotides: TGTGCCAGCAGCTTAGTGGGGAGTGGGGCCAAAAACATTCAGTACTTC.